This T cell receptor beta chain was recorded in a study of control samples from healthy donors and cancer patients. V gave up 2 bases and J gave up 3 bases, with 11 bases separating them. This CDR3 is built from 14 residues. The germline V gene encodes CDR1 MNHEY and CDR2 SMNVEV (reference sequence). TCRdb's table, derived via immunoSEQ multiplex PCR, lists solely in-frame clones and lacks some. Among about 170,000 clones listed, approximately 90% were seen once. The rearrangement links TRBV27 to TRBJ2-7; D is possibly TRBD1 (5 bases). The sequenced sample consisted of blood. This receptor was identified in a man in his thirties or forties in good health. CDR3 residues: CASSLTRVDYEQYF. The CDR3 coding sequence is TGTGCCAGCAGTTTAACCAGGGTTGACTACGAGCAGTACTTC.